These 2 T cell receptor beta chains originate from one sample sequenced in a study of cytomegalovirus exposure and HLA in healthy donors. The PCR had 60 Vbeta and 13 Jbeta primers. Using immunoSEQ multiplex PCR, the repertoire was profiled, and TCRdb retains in-frame clones only, with some absent. The sample lists 150,000 to 200,000 clones; around four fifths were seen once. Input material: PBMCs. These receptor sequences come from a woman between 40 and 50 years old in good health and CMV-seronegative.

The chain carries TRBV7-7 and TRBJ2-5, with D maybe TRBD2 (5 bases). The germline CDR1 and CDR2 sequences are SSHAT and FNYEAQ (reference sequence). Trimming shortened V by 1 base and J by 5 bases, and 8 bases separated the two germline ends. The CDR3 runs to 13 residues. The CDR3 sequence: CASSLVGGETQYF. CDR3 sequence (DNA): TGTGCCAGCAGCTTAGTAGGCGGGGAGACCCAGTACTTC.

The V and J genes are TRBV2 and TRBJ1-5; 10 nucleotides line up with TRBD1. With V trimmed by 2 bases and J by 9 bases, 7 bases remained unmatched. From germline, CDR1 is SNHLY and CDR2 FYNNEI. This CDR3 region has 15 residues. In DNA form, the CDR3 reads TGTGCCAGCAGTGAACTGGGACAGGGGAGGGGGCCCCAGCATTTT. The encoded protein is CASSELGQGRGPQHF.